The clone carrying this TCR beta chain was seen only once. V lost 2 bases, J lost 3 bases, and 13 bases stayed unmatched. The CDR3 has 17 amino acids. Germline CDR1 MGHRA, CDR2 YSYEKL. A multiplex PCR was run with 60 Vbeta primers and 13 Jbeta primers. Per the original methods: Later, an analysis found 80 million or so unique TCR beta chains, and some 10 million of these were shared. TCRdb's copy holds only in-frame clones and misses some; the assay was immunoSEQ multiplex PCR. The DNA was the basis for D and trimming; V, J and clone size are from that table. This sample has almost 95,000 clones; around three fifths occur once, and the top ten carry roughly 3.9%. Regarding donors, all were healthy bone marrow donors. The data derive from a study of cytomegalovirus exposure and HLA in healthy donors. In the study overall: Roughly 85 million unique TCRs from HLA-typed donors made up an early data release.

The chain joins TRBV4-1 to TRBJ2-7, with 7 bases fitting TRBD1. Sequenced material: PBMCs. The TCR originated in a man aged 30 to 45 in good health and CMV-seronegative. CDR3: CASSQQATGTPLYEQYF. In DNA, the CDR3 is TGCGCCAGCAGCCAACAGGCGACAGGGACCCCCCTCTACGAGCAGTACTTC.